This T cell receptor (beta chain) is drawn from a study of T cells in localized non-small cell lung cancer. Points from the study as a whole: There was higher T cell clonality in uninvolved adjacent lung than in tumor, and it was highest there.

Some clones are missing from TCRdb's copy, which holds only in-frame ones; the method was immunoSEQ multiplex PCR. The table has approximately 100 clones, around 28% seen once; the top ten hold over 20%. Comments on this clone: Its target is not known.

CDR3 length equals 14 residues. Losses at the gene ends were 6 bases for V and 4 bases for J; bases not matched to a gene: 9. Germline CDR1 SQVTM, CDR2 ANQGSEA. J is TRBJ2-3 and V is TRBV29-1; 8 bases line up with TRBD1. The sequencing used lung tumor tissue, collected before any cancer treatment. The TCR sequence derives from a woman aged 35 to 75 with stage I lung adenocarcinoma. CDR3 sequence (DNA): TGCAGCGTAAAGGACAGGGCCGGGGCAGATACGCAGTATTTT. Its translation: CSVKDRAGADTQYF.